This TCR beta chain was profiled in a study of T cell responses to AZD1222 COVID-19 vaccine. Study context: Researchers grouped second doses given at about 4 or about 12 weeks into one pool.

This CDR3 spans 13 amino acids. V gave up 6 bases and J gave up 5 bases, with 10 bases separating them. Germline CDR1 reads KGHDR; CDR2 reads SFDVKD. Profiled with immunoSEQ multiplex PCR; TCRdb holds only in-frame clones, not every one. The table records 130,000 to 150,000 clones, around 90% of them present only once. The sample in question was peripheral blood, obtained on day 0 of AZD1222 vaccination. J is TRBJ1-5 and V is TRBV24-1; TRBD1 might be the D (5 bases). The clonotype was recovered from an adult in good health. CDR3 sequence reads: CATSLGLYQPQHF. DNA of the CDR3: TGTGCCACCAGTCTGGGGCTCTATCAGCCCCAGCATTTT.